This entry describes one T cell receptor (beta chain). This clone was recorded once. Its antigen specificity is not known. Per-base qualities were not stored, and no clone one base away is much larger. The source of the sample is a study of cytomegalovirus exposure and HLA in healthy donors (dated by TCRdb to the late 2010s). Some background on the complete study: According to a later analysis, the 120 or so validation repertoires were produced on the same platform as the roughly 700 repertoires of the first cohort. The study aimed to test whether cataloging public T cell receptors could reveal signatures of past pathogen exposure. In addition to the first cohort of 650 to 750 subjects, a separate validation cohort of 120 different subjects was used. To predict cytomegalovirus infection status, the study brought together high-throughput TCR immunosequencing, statistical association of individual TCRs with disease status, and machine learning.

The CDR3 sequence holds 14 residues, the cysteine and phenylalanine included. Of all the DNA, just the CDR3 is kept, 42 bases in frame from base 1. CDR1 and CDR2 were assigned from the germline V gene as SGHRS and YFSETQ. V is shortened by 4 bases, J by 4 bases, and the region joining them spans 14 bases. Overall study outcomes, separate from this receptor: In vitro tests confirmed that a few of the cytomegalovirus-associated TCR beta chains recognize cytomegalovirus antigens. While some public TCRs were present in many individuals, most TCR sequences turned up only very rarely across donors. The validation cohort had no HLA typing available for a later analysis, so co-occurrence within that cohort was assessed over all 130 or so repertoires. Cytomegalovirus status was reported to be diagnosed by the classifier with high specificity and sensitivity in both the original and validation cohorts. A later analysis found that TCRs clustered in the first cohort also tended to co-occur in the 110 or so validation repertoires, with 94% of cluster scores above 0. The study listed 164 TCR beta chains as associated with cytomegalovirus. The authors suggested that the approach could potentially be extended to other disease states and immunological phenotypes.

Separate from the roughly 660-subject first cohort, the validation cohort of about 120 subjects was the group to which the donors belonged. The library was prepared using the immunoSEQ multiplex PCR assay. Concerning the study's data processing: To diagnose cytomegalovirus status from the catalog of TCR beta chain sequences, a statistical classification framework was built. Drawn from immuneACCESS, this table holds only the in-frame rearrangements with V and J called that TCRdb kept. Clones are partly lost; checked studies trace under half to an unresolved V gene and leave the rest unexplained. That table furnishes V, J and clone size, whereas the DNA furnished D and trimming. The sample contains 120,000 or so clones, 89% of them found a single time. The ten biggest clones cover 2% to 2.5% of the sample.

The chain is made from TRBV5-1 and TRBJ1-1; no confident D gene assignment can be made. This receptor was identified in a woman under 30 in good health and CMV-seronegative. The source material was PBMCs. CDR3 sequence: CASSLRQDRTEAFF. The DNA sequence is given as TGCGCCAGCAGCCTACGTCAAGATCGCACTGAAGCTTTCTTT.